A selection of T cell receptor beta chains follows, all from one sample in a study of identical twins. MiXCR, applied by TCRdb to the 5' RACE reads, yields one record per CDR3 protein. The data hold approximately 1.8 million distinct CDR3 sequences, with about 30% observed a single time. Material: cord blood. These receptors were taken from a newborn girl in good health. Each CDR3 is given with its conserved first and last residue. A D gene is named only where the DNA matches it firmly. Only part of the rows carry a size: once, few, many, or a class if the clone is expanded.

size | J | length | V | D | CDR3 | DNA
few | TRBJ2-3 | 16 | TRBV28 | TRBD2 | CASSPPTSGSADTQYF | TGTGCCAGCAGTCCCCCGACTAGCGGGAGTGCAGATACGCAGTATTTT
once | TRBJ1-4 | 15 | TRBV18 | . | CASSPVAGQSEKLFF | TGTGCCAGCTCACCAGTAGCAGGACAGAGTGAAAAACTGTTTTTT
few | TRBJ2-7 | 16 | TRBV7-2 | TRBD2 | CASSFLIAGRTYEQYF | TGTGCCAGCAGCTTCCTCATAGCGGGGAGGACCTACGAGCAGTACTTC
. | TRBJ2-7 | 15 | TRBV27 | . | CASSFRWDGSYEQYF | TGTGCCAGCAGTTTCCGATGGGACGGCTCCTACGAGCAGTACTTC
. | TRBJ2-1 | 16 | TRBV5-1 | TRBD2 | CASSPTSGSLRNEQFF | TGCGCCAGCAGCCCTACTAGCGGGAGTCTACGCAATGAGCAGTTCTTC
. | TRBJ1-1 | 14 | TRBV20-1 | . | CSANQGHLNTEAFF | TGCAGTGCTAACCAGGGACACCTGAACACTGAAGCTTTCTTT
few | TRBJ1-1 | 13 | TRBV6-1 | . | CASSGATGAEAFF | TGTGCCAGCAGTGGAGCCACGGGCGCTGAAGCTTTCTTT
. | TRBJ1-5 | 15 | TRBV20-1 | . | CSARDPGQSNQPQHF | TGCAGTGCTAGAGATCCCGGACAGTCCAATCAGCCCCAGCATTTT
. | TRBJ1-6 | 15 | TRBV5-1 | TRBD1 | CASSNPDRDSSPLHF | TGCGCCAGCAGCAACCCGGACAGGGATTCGTCACCCCTCCACTTT
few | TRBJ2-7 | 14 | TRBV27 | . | CATARNTASLEQYF | TGTGCCACCGCGCGGAATACAGCTTCCCTCGAGCAGTACTTC
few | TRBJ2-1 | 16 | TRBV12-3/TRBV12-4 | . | CASSLSGISSYNEQFF | TGTGCCAGCAGTTTATCCGGGATCAGCTCCTACAATGAGCAGTTCTTC
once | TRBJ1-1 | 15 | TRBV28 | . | CASSYEWGGSTEAFF | TGTGCCAGCAGTTATGAGTGGGGGGGAAGCACTGAAGCTTTCTTT
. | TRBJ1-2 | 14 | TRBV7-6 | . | CASSLIKAGDGYTF | TGTGCCAGCAGCTTAATTAAGGCAGGGGATGGCTACACCTTC
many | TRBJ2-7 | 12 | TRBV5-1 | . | CASSPGTDEQYF | TGCGCCAGCAGCCCTGGAACGGACGAGCAGTACTTC
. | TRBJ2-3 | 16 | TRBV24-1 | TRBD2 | CATSDFGREDTDTQYF | TGTGCCACCAGTGATTTCGGGCGGGAGGACACAGATACGCAGTATTTT
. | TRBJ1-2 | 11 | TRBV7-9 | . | CASSLGRWYTF | TGTGCCAGCAGCTTAGGTCGCTGGTACACCTTC
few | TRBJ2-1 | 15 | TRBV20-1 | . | CSATSGASYYNEQFF | TGCAGTGCTACCTCCGGGGCCTCTTACTACAATGAGCAGTTCTTC
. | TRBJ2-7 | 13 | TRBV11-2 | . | CASSIQQGHEQYF | TGTGCCAGCAGCATTCAACAGGGTCATGAGCAGTACTTC
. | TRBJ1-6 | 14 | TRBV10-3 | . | CAIRTNPYNSPLHF | TGTGCCATCAGGACAAACCCCTATAATTCACCCCTCCACTTT
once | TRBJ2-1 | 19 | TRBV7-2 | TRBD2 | CASSLLVLGGRSSYNEQFF | TGTGCCAGCAGCTTATTGGTCCTTGGCGGGAGGAGCTCCTACAATGAGCAGTTCTTC
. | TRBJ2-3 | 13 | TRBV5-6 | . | CASSSEFTDTQYF | TGTGCCAGCAGCTCGGAGTTCACAGATACGCAGTATTTT
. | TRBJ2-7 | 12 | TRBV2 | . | CASGPKTYEQYF | TGTGCCAGCGGTCCAAAGACCTACGAGCAGTACTTC
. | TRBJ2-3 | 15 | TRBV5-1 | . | CASSLGDVYTDTQYF | TGCGCCAGCAGCTTGGGGGACGTGTACACAGATACGCAGTATTTT
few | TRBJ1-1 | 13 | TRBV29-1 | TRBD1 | CSVRAGGDTEAFF | TGCAGCGTTCGGGCAGGGGGAGACACTGAAGCTTTCTTT
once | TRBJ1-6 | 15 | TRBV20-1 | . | CSAPRVGGDNSPLHF | TGCAGTGCTCCCCGTGTGGGGGGCGACAATTCACCCCTCCACTTT
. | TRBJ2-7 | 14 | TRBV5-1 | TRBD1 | CASSQDRVGYEQYF | TGCGCCAGCAGCCAGGACAGGGTGGGCTACGAGCAGTACTTC
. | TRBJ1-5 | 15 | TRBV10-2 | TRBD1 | CASSGDRADNQPQHF | TGCGCCAGCAGTGGGGACAGGGCGGACAATCAGCCCCAGCATTTT
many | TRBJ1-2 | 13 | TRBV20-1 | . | CSARAGGGYGYTF | TGCAGTGCTAGAGCGGGAGGGGGCTATGGCTACACCTTC
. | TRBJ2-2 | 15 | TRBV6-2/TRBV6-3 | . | CASSWASWNTGELFF | TGTGCCAGCAGTTGGGCTAGCTGGAACACCGGGGAGCTGTTTTTT
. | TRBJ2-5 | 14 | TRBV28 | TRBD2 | CATKTSGSGETQYF | TGTGCCACCAAGACTAGCGGGAGCGGGGAGACCCAGTACTTC
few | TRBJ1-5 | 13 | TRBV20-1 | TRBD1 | CSARTGGRQPQHF | TGCAGTGCTAGGACAGGGGGGAGGCAGCCCCAGCATTTT
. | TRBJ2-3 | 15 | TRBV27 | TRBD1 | CASSLRQGAADTQYF | TGTGCCAGCAGTTTAAGGCAGGGGGCGGCAGATACGCAGTATTTT
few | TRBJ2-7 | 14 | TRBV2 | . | CASSDNRLYNEQYF | TGTGCCAGCAGTGACAACCGGTTGTACAATGAGCAGTACTTC
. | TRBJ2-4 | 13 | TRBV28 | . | CASTRASYNEQYF | TGTGCCAGCACTCGAGCCTCCTACAATGAGCAGTACTTC
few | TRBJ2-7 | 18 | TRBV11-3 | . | CASSLVKGDSNRHYEQYF | TGTGCCAGCAGCTTAGTGAAAGGGGACTCCAATCGTCACTACGAGCAGTACTTC
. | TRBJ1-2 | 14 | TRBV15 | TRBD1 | CATSRVAGGYGYTF | TGTGCCACCAGCAGAGTCGCAGGGGGCTATGGCTACACCTTC
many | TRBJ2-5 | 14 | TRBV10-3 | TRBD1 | CAISGGQVGETQYF | TGTGCCATCAGTGGAGGACAGGTTGGAGAGACCCAGTACTTC
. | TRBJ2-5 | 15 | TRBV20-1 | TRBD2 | CSASKPSGGQETQYF | TGCAGTGCTAGTAAGCCTAGCGGGGGACAAGAGACCCAGTACTTC
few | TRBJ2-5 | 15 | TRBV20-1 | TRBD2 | CSASDRGGAWETQYF | TGCAGTGCTAGTGACCGCGGGGGGGCCTGGGAGACCCAGTACTTC
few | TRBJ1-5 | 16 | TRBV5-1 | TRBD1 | CASSPGDSLSNQPQHF | TGCGCCAGCAGCCCGGGGGACAGTCTCTCCAATCAGCCCCAGCATTTT
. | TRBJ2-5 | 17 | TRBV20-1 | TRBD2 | CSARVVPSGGALKTQYF | TGCAGTGCTAGAGTGGTGCCTAGCGGGGGGGCCTTAAAGACCCAGTACTTC
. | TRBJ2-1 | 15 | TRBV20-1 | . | CSAPSWGDSYNEQFF | TGCAGTGCGCCATCGTGGGGTGATTCCTACAATGAGCAGTTCTTC
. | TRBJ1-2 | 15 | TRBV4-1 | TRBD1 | CASSPGQDWGYGYTF | TGCGCCAGCAGCCCTGGACAGGACTGGGGCTATGGCTACACCTTC
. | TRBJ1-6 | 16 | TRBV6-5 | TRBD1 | CASSYGDRRYNSPLHF | TGTGCCAGCAGTTACGGGGACAGGCGGTATAATTCACCCCTCCACTTT
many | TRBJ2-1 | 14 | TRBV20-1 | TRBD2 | CSARGGGAYNEQFF | TGCAGTGCTAGAGGCGGGGGGGCCTACAATGAGCAGTTCTTC
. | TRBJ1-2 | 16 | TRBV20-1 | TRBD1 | CSARDRRQGLDYGYTF | TGCAGTGCTAGAGATCGCCGACAGGGGTTGGACTATGGCTACACCTTC
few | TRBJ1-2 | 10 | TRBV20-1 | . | CSARGVGYTF | TGCAGTGCTAGAGGGGTTGGCTACACCTTC
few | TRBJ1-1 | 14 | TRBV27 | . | CASSFRARNTEAFF | TGTGCCAGCAGTTTCCGGGCCCGGAACACTGAAGCTTTCTTT
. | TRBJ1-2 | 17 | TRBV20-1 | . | CSAGPVVGEGFNYGYTF | TGCAGTGCTGGCCCTGTTGTGGGGGAGGGTTTTAACTATGGCTACACCTTC